This section outlines one TCR beta chain sequence together with its context. Its antigen is not identified. CDR1 MNHEY and CDR2 SVGAGI come from the germline V gene. V was clipped by 0 bases and J by 6 bases, with 15 bases between them. The CDR3 spans 15 residues. Treatment of the sample: oral pan-JAK inhibitor, 5-10 mg twice daily. The study team obtained lesional scalp punch biopsies and peripheral blood from alopecia areata patients. Sequencing relied on a cDNA template that was reverse transcribed from extracted RNA. TCRdb's table, derived via immunoSEQ multiplex PCR, lists solely in-frame clones and lacks some. In the table there are more than 100,000 clones, around 53% of which are singletons. The data derive from a study of CD8+ T cells in alopecia areata. Overall study findings and caveats: Amid tofacitinib therapy, many expanded lesional clones stayed present in scalp and blood. Within the top 100, expanded CD8+ clones significantly decreased with tofacitinib, as did scalp clonality.

The source of this sequence is a human donor with alopecia areata. The genes are TRBV6-5 and TRBJ2-7; a possible D gene is TRBD2 (6 bases). The sample consisted of CD4+ T cells sorted from blood, taken at week 4, from a patient treated with tofacitinib. CDR3 amino acids: CASSYSRAGLGEQYF. CDR3 nucleotides: TGTGCCAGCAGTTACTCCCGTGCGGGGCTCGGCGAGCAGTACTTC.